This T cell receptor (beta chain) was sequenced during a study of T cell changes during pregnancy in multiple sclerosis. Clones were read by immunoSEQ multiplex PCR, and TCRdb kept only the in-frame ones, dropping some. This sample has approximately 60,000 clones, with about 91% found just once. In germline, CDR1 is SGHRS, CDR2 YFSETQ. V shed 4 bases, J shed 10 bases, and the junction held 6 bases outside the gene matches. The CDR3 runs to 14 residues. The TCR comes from a female donor with multiple sclerosis, enrolled in a pregnancy study. The source material was CD4+ T cells from peripheral blood mononuclear cells, sampled in the second trimester of pregnancy. V is TRBV5-1 and J is TRBJ1-6, with 9 bases fitting TRBD1. CDR3 bases: TGCGCCAGCAGCCCGGGACAGGGAGAATCACCCCTCCACTTT. This translates into CASSPGQGESPLHF. The full variable domain, with the rest looked up from reference TRBV5-1 and TRBJ1-6, is KAGVTQTPRYLIKTRGQQVTLSCSPISGHRSVSWYQQTPGQGLQFLFEYFSETQRNKGNFPGRFSGRQFSNSRSEMNVSTLELGDSALYLCASSPGQGESPLHFGNGTRLTVT.